This T cell receptor beta chain was profiled in a study of blood T cell repertoires in COVID-19. Study-level information: The United States, Italy and Spain supplied acute and convalescent COVID-19 samples. The analysed material was cDNA or gDNA that came from T cells, B-cell-depleted T cells, or PBMCs.

With 3 bases clipped from V and 9 bases from J, the junction kept 7 bases outside the gene matches. CDR1 LNHDA and CDR2 SQIVND come from the germline V gene (reference sequence). This CDR3 has 16 amino acids. The authors' processing: For nucleated cells, counts were estimated from reference gene primer amplification. Only in-frame clones appear in the TCRdb table, and some are missing; sequencing was by immunoSEQ multiplex PCR. V and J calls and clone size are as listed in that table; D and trimming were resolved from the DNA. The table lists about 90,000 clones, roughly 78% of them singletons, with approximately 10% in the top ten.

The chain combines TRBV19 with TRBJ1-6, with TRBD1 identical over 11 bases. Material: peripheral blood. This clonotype was sampled from a woman in her seventies with acute or convalescent COVID-19. DNA of the CDR3: TGTGCCAGTAGTATCCGCGGGACAGGGGGTTCTTCACCCCTCCACTTT. Amino acid sequence: CASSIRGTGGSSPLHF.